These T cell receptor beta chains were read from a single sample in a study of cytomegalovirus exposure and HLA in healthy donors. Method: immunoSEQ multiplex PCR; TCRdb's copy keeps in-frame clones and lacks some. The sample gives some 150,000 clones, around 77% of which show up once; approximately 1.8% is in the top ten. The material sequenced was PBMCs. These receptors were taken from a woman under 40 in good health and CMV-seronegative. Both conserved end residues are part of each CDR3. A D gene is named only where the DNA matches it firmly. Clone size is given for some rows only: seen once, a few or many times, or a class if the clone is expanded.

CDR3	DNA	D	V	J	size
CASSSLAGSGNTIYF	TGTGCCAGCAGCTCTCTCGCCGGTTCTGGAAACACCATATATTTT	NA	TRBV7-2	TRBJ1-3	NA
CASSSWRHTDTQYF	TGTGCCAGCAGTTCCTGGCGACACACAGATACGCAGTATTTT	NA	TRBV6-5	TRBJ2-3	NA
CASTQTGGPRGANVLTF	TGTGCCAGCACCCAAACCGGGGGACCTCGCGGGGCCAACGTCCTGACTTTC	NA	TRBV27	TRBJ2-6	NA
CASSVVEGDEKLFF	TGTGCCAGCAGCGTAGTCGAAGGGGATGAAAAACTGTTTTTT	NA	TRBV9	TRBJ1-4	NA
CASSLRGTTNEKLFF	TGTGCCAGCAGCTTGCGAGGTACAACTAATGAAAAACTGTTTTTT	NA	TRBV7-9	TRBJ1-4	NA
CASSQGTATYEQYF	TGCGCCAGCAGCCAAGGAACAGCCACCTACGAGCAGTACTTC	NA	TRBV4-3	TRBJ2-7	once
CASSPYRDSNYGYTF	TGTGCCAGCAGCCCCTACCGGGACAGCAACTATGGCTACACCTTC	TRBD1	TRBV7-9	TRBJ1-2	NA
CASSQRAFLGGRGTGELFF	TGTGCCAGCAGCCAACGCGCTTTTTTGGGCGGGAGGGGGACCGGGGAGCTGTTTTTT	TRBD2	TRBV4-2	TRBJ2-2	many
CASSLGLRTGPTDTQYF	TGTGCCAGCAGCTTAGGCCTGAGGACAGGGCCCACAGATACGCAGTATTTT	TRBD1	TRBV13	TRBJ2-3	NA
CASKKQGTNTEAFF	TGTGCCAGTAAGAAACAGGGGACGAACACTGAAGCTTTCTTT	TRBD1	TRBV19	TRBJ1-1	NA
CASTLGSPGISYEQYF	TGTGCCAGCACCCTCGGTAGCCCGGGAATCTCCTACGAGCAGTACTTC	NA	TRBV5-4	TRBJ2-7	NA
CASSLSDRGNTEAFF	TGTGCCAGCAGTTTATCGGACAGGGGGAACACTGAAGCTTTCTTT	TRBD1	TRBV28	TRBJ1-1	NA
CASSDREFNEKLFF	TGTGCCAGCAGTGATAGGGAGTTTAATGAAAAACTGTTTTTT	NA	TRBV6-1	TRBJ1-4	NA
CASRSGAGQGAIYGYTF	TGTGCCAGCAGGTCTGGTGCCGGACAGGGGGCGATCTATGGCTACACCTTC	TRBD1	TRBV5-6	TRBJ1-2	NA
CASSSGVSGEGNQPQHF	TGTGCCAGCAGTTCGGGCGTCTCCGGGGAAGGCAATCAGCCCCAGCATTTT	NA	TRBV27	TRBJ1-5	NA